This T cell receptor (beta chain) was documented in a study of T cell responses to AZD1222 COVID-19 vaccine (dated by TCRdb to the early 2020s). General notes on the study: TCR sequencing covered more than 230 trial participants: 207 given two doses of AZD1222 and approximately 26 given two doses of MenACWY control vaccine. Enrollment into the trials was organized by age into subgroups of 18-55, 56-69 and 70-plus years, and those subgroups contained approximately 150, 30 and 60 TCR-sequenced participants, respectively.

The meaning of the sample's time point label: about 28 days (+/-7) after the second vaccine dose. AZD1222 recipients given second doses at about 4 weeks or at about 12 weeks were pooled, since spike-specific TCR depth and breadth were not found to differ between the two schedules. Vaccinee samples came from UK trials COV001 and COV002, including a single-blind randomized controlled phase 2/3 trial of AZD1222 (ChAdOx1 nCoV-19) in healthy adults. For TCRbeta chain sequencing, PBMC samples from trial participants were taken at day 0 and at day 28 after the second dose. Broad study findings and their caveats: Because no day 14 peak-response samples were available, the repertoires could be characterized only after the peak T cell response. The vaccine-associated CD4 TCRs covered the entire spike protein, and the dominant responses fell in regions 160-218 and 743-854. Spike-specific TCR breadth and depth rose significantly after two AZD1222 doses compared with day 0 and with MenACWY recipients. Nearly half of unique spike-specific TCRs reportedly recognized epitopes outside regions mutated in the B.1.351 and B.1.1.7 variants. Most participants were white British and females outnumbered males, and the authors suggested that clonal diversity may have been underestimated. The 56-69-year group was small, and its depth increase did not reach significance, likely because of low power. Conclusions about previously exposed vaccinees were limited because only six AZD1222 recipients were SARS-CoV-2 seropositive at baseline.

The CDR3 regions of human TCRbeta chains were analyzed by immunosequencing. In the paper's pipeline: Repertoire TCRs were matched against a reference library of SARS-CoV-2-specific TCRs generated with the MIRA antigen-specificity platform. Breadth was defined as the fraction of unique TCRs that were SARS-CoV-2-associated. Depth was defined as the fraction of total T cells that were SARS-CoV-2-associated. Each spike-specific TCR was assigned to its reactive spike region and to a CD4 or CD8 class using the MIRA data. Log10-transformed breadth and depth values were compared by one-way ANOVA with Sidak's multiple comparisons tests. TCRdb carries this immuneACCESS record with in-frame sequences only. Its versions omit some clonotypes, under half of them owing to an unresolved V gene in the studies checked, with the rest unexplained. The DNA was the basis for D and trimming; V, J and clone size are from that table. Present in this sample are 180,000 or so clones, around 90% of which were seen just once. The ten largest clonotypes hold 1.3% of the sample.

With regard to this clone: Its antigen specificity is not known. The record has no base qualities; no much larger clone is one base away.

Looking up the germline V gene yields CDR1 SGHRS and CDR2 YFSETQ. Including the terminal cysteine and phenylalanine, the CDR3 comprises 14 residues. Left in the record is the CDR3 DNA by itself, 42 bases read in frame from the first base. Ends trimmed: V by 4 bases, J by 5 bases; bases unmatched to a gene: 7. This sample comprised peripheral blood, obtained 28 days after the second AZD1222 dose. The chain is encoded by TRBV5-1 joined to TRBJ2-7, and 9 junction bases match TRBD1. The source is an adult who received the AZD1222 COVID-19 vaccine. In nucleotides, the sequence is TGCGCCAGCAGCAGCACAGGGGGCGCGGACGAGCAGTACTTC. This is translated as CASSSTGGADEQYF.